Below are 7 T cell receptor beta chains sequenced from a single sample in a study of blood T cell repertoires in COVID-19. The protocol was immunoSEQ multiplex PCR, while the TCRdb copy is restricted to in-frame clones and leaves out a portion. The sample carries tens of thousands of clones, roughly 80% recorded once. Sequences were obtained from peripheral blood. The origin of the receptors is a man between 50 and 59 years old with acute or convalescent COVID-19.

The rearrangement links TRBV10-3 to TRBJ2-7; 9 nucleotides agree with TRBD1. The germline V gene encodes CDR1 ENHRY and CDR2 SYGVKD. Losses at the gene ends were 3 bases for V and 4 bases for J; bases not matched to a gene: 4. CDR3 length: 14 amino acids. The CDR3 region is CAISEGTGLYEQYF. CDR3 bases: TGTGCCATCAGTGAAGGGACAGGGTTATACGAGCAGTACTTC.

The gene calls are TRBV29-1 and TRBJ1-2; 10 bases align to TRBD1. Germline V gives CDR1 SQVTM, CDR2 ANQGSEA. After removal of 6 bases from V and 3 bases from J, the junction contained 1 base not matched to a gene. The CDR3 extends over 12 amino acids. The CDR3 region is CSVTGGDYGYTF. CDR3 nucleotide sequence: TGCAGCGTGACAGGGGGCGACTATGGCTACACCTTC.

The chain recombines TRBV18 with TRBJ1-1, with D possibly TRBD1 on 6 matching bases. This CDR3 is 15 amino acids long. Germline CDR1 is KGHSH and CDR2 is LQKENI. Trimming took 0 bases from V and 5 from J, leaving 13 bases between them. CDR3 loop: CASSPPGARGTEAFF. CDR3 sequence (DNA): TGTGCCAGCTCACCACCGGGGGCGAGAGGAACTGAAGCTTTCTTT.

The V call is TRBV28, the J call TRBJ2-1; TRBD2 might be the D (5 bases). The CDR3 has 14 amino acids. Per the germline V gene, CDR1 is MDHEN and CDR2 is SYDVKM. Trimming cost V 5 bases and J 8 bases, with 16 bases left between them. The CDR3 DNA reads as TGTGCCAGCAGTGGTAGCGCCGAGCTGTATGAGCAGTTCTTC. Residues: CASSGSAELYEQFF. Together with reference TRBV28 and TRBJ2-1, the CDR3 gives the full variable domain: DVKVTQSSRYLVKRTGEKVFLECVQDMDHENMFWYRQDPGLGLRLIYFSYDVKMKEKGDIPEGYSVSREKKERFSLILESASTNQTSMYLCASSGSAELYEQFFGPGTRLTVL.

CDR3 sequence reads: CAVTANYGYTF. CDR3 sequence (DNA): TGTGCCGTAACAGCAAACTATGGCTACACCTTC. The V and J genes are TRBV28 and TRBJ1-2; D ambiguous. The V gene lost 11 bases and the J gene lost 2 bases, with 9 bases spanning the gap. The germline V gene encodes CDR1 MDHEN and CDR2 SYDVKM. This CDR3 spans 11 amino acids.

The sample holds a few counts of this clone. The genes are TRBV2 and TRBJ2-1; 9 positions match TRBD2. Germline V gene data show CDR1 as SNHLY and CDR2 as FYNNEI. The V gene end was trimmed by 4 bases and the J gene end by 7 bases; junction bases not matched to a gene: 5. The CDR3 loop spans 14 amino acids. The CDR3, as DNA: TGTGCCAGCAGTGGGACTAGCGTAAGAAATGAGCAGTTCTTC. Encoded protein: CASSGTSVRNEQFF.

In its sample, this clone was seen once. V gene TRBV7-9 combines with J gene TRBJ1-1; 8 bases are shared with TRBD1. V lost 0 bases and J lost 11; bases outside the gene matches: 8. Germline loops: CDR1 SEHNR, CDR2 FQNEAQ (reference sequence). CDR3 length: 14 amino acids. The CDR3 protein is CASSLAGPQGAAFF. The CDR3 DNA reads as TGTGCCAGCAGCTTAGCGGGCCCCCAGGGGGCGGCTTTCTTT. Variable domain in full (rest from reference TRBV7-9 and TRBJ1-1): DTGVSQNPRHKITKRGQNVTFRCDPISEHNRLYWYRQTLGQGPEFLTYFQNEAQLEKSRLLSDRFSAERPKGSFSTLEIQRTEQGDSAMYLCASSLAGPQGAAFFGQGTRLTVV.